This T cell receptor beta chain derives from a study of cytomegalovirus exposure and HLA in healthy donors. Whole-study findings and limits: In a later analysis, donors in an Asian-associated ancestry cluster reportedly had fewer N-insertions in productive TCRs than the cohort mean. Donor immune exposure was known only as CMV serostatus.

With 60 Vbeta and 13 Jbeta primers, the PCR was carried out. Libraries were prepared by immunoSEQ multiplex PCR; TCRdb keeps only in-frame clonotypes and omits some of them. This sample carries under 150,000 clones, approximately 80% of them seen once, and the ten largest clones take roughly 1.8%. About this clone itself: What it recognizes is unknown.

Germline lookup yields CDR1 SEHNR and CDR2 FQNEAQ (reference sequence). Trimming took 4 bases from V and 7 from J; bases not matched to a gene: 5. This CDR3 is built from 14 residues. The TCR sequence derives from a woman between 40 and 50 years old in good health and CMV-seronegative. The chain uses TRBV7-9 and TRBJ1-5, with 9 nucleotides matching TRBD1. The sample was PBMCs. CDR3 sequence: CASSSTGGRQPQHF. The CDR3 DNA sequence: TGTGCCAGCAGCTCAACAGGGGGCCGACAGCCCCAGCATTTT.